The 28 T cell receptor beta chains listed next were all sequenced from one sample in a study of a mutant IDH1 vaccine in newly diagnosed glioma. The data were produced by immunoSEQ multiplex PCR, yet TCRdb's version contains in-frame clones alone and is incomplete. The sample includes approximately 35,000 clones, around 85% seen only once; the top ten take around 5%. As for time point: baseline, week 1 (first vaccination visit). This sample's treatment: pre-vaccination baseline after standard-of-care therapy. Sequencing was performed on PBMCs, taken from a glioma patient treated with radiotherapy, temozolomide or both. The source of these receptors is a woman aged 40 to 55 with glioma.

V and J are TRBV30 and TRBJ2-1; 10 nucleotides match TRBD2. Germline V gene lookup returns CDR1 GTSNPN and CDR2 SVGIG (reference sequence). Trimming at V came to 8 bases and at J to 9 bases, leaving 10 bases not matched to a gene. This CDR3 spans 13 amino acids. The CDR3 coding sequence is TGTGCCGGACGGACTAGCGGAACCCCTGAGCAGTTCTTC. Residues: CAGRTSGTPEQFF.

CDR3 sequence: CASSPGQRSNQPQHF. CDR3 nucleotide sequence: TGTGCCAGCAGTCCTGGGCAGAGGAGCAATCAGCCCCAGCATTTT. The genes are TRBV27 and TRBJ1-5; no reliable D call. CDR1 is MNHEY and CDR2 is SMNVEV in the germline V gene (reference sequence). The CDR3 runs 15 residues. Between the trimmed V and J ends, which lost 5 bases and 1 base, there was a span of 12 bases.

This clone was seen once. The chain recombines TRBV18 with TRBJ1-6; the D is unclear. Germline V lookup: CDR1 KGHSH, CDR2 LQKENI. The CDR3 runs 14 residues. Deletions cut 2 bases from V and 8 bases from J, with 10 bases between. The DNA of the CDR3 is TGTGCCAGCTCACCAGATTCCGGTGATTCACCCCTCCACTTT. Encoded protein: CASSPDSGDSPLHF.

The chain couples TRBV5-5 to TRBJ1-3; D perhaps matches TRBD1 (5 bases). The CDR3 is made up of 13 amino acids. Between the trimmed V and J ends, which lost 5 bases and 3 bases, there was a span of 9 bases. The germline V gene encodes CDR1 SGHKS and CDR2 YYEKEE (reference sequence). The CDR3 DNA is TGTGCCAGCAGTGGGACGGGTGGAAACACCATATATTTT. Translation: CASSGTGGNTIYF.

J is TRBJ1-6 and V is TRBV6-6; tentatively, D is TRBD1 (6 bases). The CDR3 loop spans 15 amino acids. Trimming left V 6 bases short and J 3 bases short, with 12 bases between. Germline V gene lookup returns CDR1 MNHNY and CDR2 SVGAGI (reference sequence). The CDR3 is CASRKDSLYNSPLHF. The CDR3 DNA reads TGTGCCAGCAGAAAGGACAGTCTCTATAATTCACCCCTCCACTTT.

This clone was detected once. The chain carries TRBV4-3 and TRBJ2-7, with D unclear. The ends were cut back, 3 bases at V and 6 bases at J, with 9 bases in the middle. This CDR3 comprises 12 residues. Germline V lookup: CDR1 LGHNA, CDR2 YSLEER. This CDR3 is CASSHEGLEQYF. DNA for the CDR3: TGCGCCAGCAGCCATGAAGGGCTCGAGCAGTACTTC.

V gene TRBV9 combines with J gene TRBJ2-2; D call uncertain. V was trimmed by 0 bases and J by 2 bases, leaving 2 bases between them. Germline V gene lookup returns CDR1 SGDLS and CDR2 YYNGEE. This CDR3 has 13 residues. The chain's CDR3 is CASSVENTGELFF. The CDR3, as DNA: TGTGCCAGCAGCGTAGAAAACACCGGGGAGCTGTTTTTT.

V gene TRBV11-2 combines with J gene TRBJ2-1; 7 nucleotides agree with TRBD2. Germline V gives CDR1 SGHAT, CDR2 FQNNGV. This CDR3 spans 17 amino acids. The J segment lost 5 bases and the V segment lost 4 bases, leaving 14 bases of the junction unmatched. In DNA form, the CDR3 reads TGTGCCAGCAGCTCCCGGCTATCGGCTAGCGGAAACAATGAGCAGTTCTTC. It codes for CASSSRLSASGNNEQFF.

The chain couples TRBV7-9 to TRBJ1-2; no clear D. V gave up 2 bases and J gave up 0 bases, with 7 bases separating them. This CDR3 is built from 14 residues. Germline values: CDR1 SEHNR, CDR2 FQNEAQ (reference sequence). CDR3 sequence: CASSLTGANYGYTF. The DNA of the CDR3 is TGTGCCAGCAGCTTAACGGGCGCTAACTATGGCTACACCTTC. The full variable domain, in which reference TRBV7-9 and TRBJ1-2 provide the parts outside the CDR3, is DTGVSQNPRHKITKRGQNVTFRCDPISEHNRLYWYRQTLGQGPEFLTYFQNEAQLEKSRLLSDRFSAERPKGSFSTLEIQRTEQGDSAMYLCASSLTGANYGYTFGSGTRLTVV.

This chain connects TRBV30 to TRBJ1-2, with TRBD1 as a possible D gene (6 bases). Germline V gene sequence: CDR1 GTSNPN, CDR2 SVGIG (reference sequence). V dropped 3 bases and J dropped 4 bases, with 15 bases sitting between them. This CDR3 has 14 residues. CDR3 sequence: CAWSVGGGGYGYTF. For the CDR3, the DNA is TGTGCCTGGAGCGTGGGTGGGGGCGGCTATGGCTACACCTTC.

The J gene is TRBJ2-7, the V gene TRBV18; 10 nucleotides agree with TRBD1. The CDR3 loop spans 19 amino acids. Trimming at V came to 6 bases and at J to 2 bases, leaving 19 bases not matched to a gene. From germline, CDR1 is KGHSH and CDR2 LQKENI. CDR3 sequence: CASSLNQIGRQGATYEQYF. The CDR3 DNA follows: TGTGCCAGCTCCCTAAACCAAATCGGGAGACAGGGGGCTACCTACGAGCAGTACTTC.

This clone was observed once. Germline and junction disagree at one end, which may indicate a read error. The CDR3 reads CASTLKGTANQAQHF. In DNA form, the CDR3 reads TGTGCCAGCACCCTGAAGGGCACCGCCAATCAGGCCCAGCATTTT. The genes are TRBV6-1 and TRBJ1-5; the D is unclear. Germline V CDR1 and CDR2: MNHNS, SASEGT. This CDR3 region has 15 residues.

Here the CDR3 reads CASSYYRTDLNSPLHF. Written as DNA, the CDR3 is TGTGCCAGCAGTTACTACAGGACAGACCTAAATTCACCCCTCCACTTT. This chain joins TRBV6-6 and TRBJ1-6; perhaps TRBD1 as D (6 bases). The CDR3 contains 16 residues. The V and J ends lost 1 base and 7 bases respectively, with 14 bases between them. CDR1 is MNHNY, CDR2 SVGAGI, per germline (reference sequence).

V is TRBV4-1 and J is TRBJ1-5; perhaps TRBD1 as D (6 bases). Trimming took 5 bases from V and 7 from J, leaving 21 bases between them. There are 16 residues in the CDR3. Germline CDR1 is MGHRA and CDR2 is YSYEKL. This CDR3 is CASSAQGRVGRQPQHF. CDR3 nucleotides: TGCGCCAGCAGCGCACAGGGCCGTGTGGGGAGGCAGCCCCAGCATTTT.

The V call is TRBV18, the J call TRBJ2-7, with D tentatively TRBD1 (6 bases). The V end was cut by 1 base, the J end by 7 bases, with 11 bases between. The germline V gene encodes CDR1 KGHSH and CDR2 LQKENI. The CDR3 has 13 amino acids. The CDR3 bases are TGTGCCAGCTCACCACGGACAGTTCAAGAGCAGTACTTC. Translating it yields CASSPRTVQEQYF.

V usage is TRBV2 and J usage is TRBJ2-1; TRBD2 matches at 12 bases. Trimming took 2 bases from V and 6 from J; bases not matched to a gene: 20. This CDR3 comprises 21 residues. Germline assignment: CDR1 SNHLY and CDR2 FYNNEI. In DNA, the CDR3 is TGTGCCAGCAGTGAATTGGGTTGGCTAGCGGGAGGGCCGCGTACTCCCAATGAGCAGTTCTTC. Protein sequence: CASSELGWLAGGPRTPNEQFF.

This chain connects TRBV29-1 to TRBJ1-1, with a weak D call TRBD1 (5 bases). Trimming removed 8 bases at V and 4 bases at J, with 17 bases between. Germline assignment: CDR1 SQVTM and CDR2 ANQGSEA. The CDR3 totals 13 residues. The CDR3 sequence: CSHRWGSLTEAFF. For the CDR3, the DNA is TGCAGCCACAGGTGGGGCAGCCTCACTGAAGCTTTCTTT.

This CDR3 reads CASSRDAGANVLTF. CDR3 DNA: TGTGCCAGCAGTAGGGATGCTGGGGCCAACGTCCTGACTTTC. The rearrangement uses TRBV6-5 and TRBJ2-6; D is unresolved. V was trimmed by 5 bases and J by 2 bases, leaving 7 bases between them. The germline CDR1 and CDR2 sequences are MNHEY and SVGAGI. The CDR3 is 14 amino acids.

This chain uses TRBV30 with TRBJ2-7; a possible D gene is TRBD2 (5 bases). The CDR3 extends over 11 amino acids. Trimming removed 5 bases from V and 6 bases from J, with 11 bases in between. The V gene's germline CDR1 is GTSNPN and CDR2 SVGIG (reference sequence). The CDR3 bases are TGTGCCTGGTCTCGGGCGGGCGAGCAGTACTTC. It yields the protein CAWSRAGEQYF. Complete variable domain (other parts from reference TRBV30 and TRBJ2-7): SQTIHQWPATLVQPVGSPLSLECTVEGTSNPNLYWYRQAAGRGLQLLFYSVGIGQISSEVPQNLSASRPQDRQFILSSKKLLLSDSGFYLCAWSRAGEQYFGPGTRLTVT.

The chain has TRBV5-6 and TRBJ2-1; 10 nucleotides agree with TRBD2. The trim removed 2 bases at V and 9 bases at J, leaving 11 bases unmatched. The CDR3 sequence is 16 residues long. The germline V gene encodes CDR1 SGHDT and CDR2 YYEEEE. CDR3 protein: CASSFLAGVPAGEQFF. CDR3 nucleotides: TGTGCCAGCAGCTTCCTAGCGGGGGTCCCGGCGGGTGAGCAGTTCTTC.

The V call is TRBV15, the J call TRBJ1-4; the D gene is possibly TRBD1 (6 bases). The CDR3 spans 14 residues. Trimming took off 0 bases at V and 8 bases at J, with 10 bases between the two ends. The germline CDR1 and CDR2 sequences are LNHNV and YYDKDF (reference sequence). This CDR3 reads CATSRDWGPEKLFF. DNA for the CDR3: TGTGCCACCAGCAGAGATTGGGGGCCCGAAAAACTGTTTTTT.

The J gene is TRBJ1-2, the V gene TRBV30; 9 nucleotides agree with TRBD1. CDR1 and CDR2 (germline): GTSNPN, SVGIG (reference sequence). The CDR3 runs to 17 residues. V was clipped by 1 base and J by 5 bases; unmatched bases: 14. This CDR3 reads CAWSDLVRDRAHYGYTF. CDR3 nucleotides: TGTGCCTGGAGTGACCTGGTTCGGGACAGGGCTCATTATGGCTACACCTTC.

This sequence joins TRBV30 and TRBJ2-7; D could derive from TRBD1 or TRBD2 (5 bases each). Germline assignment: CDR1 GTSNPN and CDR2 SVGIG (reference sequence). The CDR3 has 15 residues. V was pared by 4 bases and J by 4 bases, with 20 bases between. CDR3 sequence (DNA): TGTGCCTGGACTCGGGACGGGATCCCCTCTTACGAGCAGTACTTC. This codes for CAWTRDGIPSYEQYF.

The rearrangement links TRBV19 to TRBJ1-1, with 7 bases aligning to TRBD1. The CDR3 is made up of 13 amino acids. Trimming at V came to 9 bases and at J to 1 base, leaving 5 bases not matched to a gene. From germline, CDR1 is LNHDA and CDR2 SQIVND (reference sequence). The CDR3: CASRPGGNTEAFF. In DNA, the CDR3 is TGTGCCAGCCGACCAGGGGGGAACACTGAAGCTTTCTTT. Complete variable domain (other parts from reference TRBV19 and TRBJ1-1): DGGITQSPKYLFRKEGQNVTLSCEQNLNHDAMYWYRQDPGQGLRLIYYSQIVNDFQKGDIAEGYSVSREKKESFPLTVTSAQKNPTAFYLCASRPGGNTEAFFGQGTRLTVV.

The chain joins TRBV2 to TRBJ2-1; the D gene is possibly TRBD1 (5 bases). V lost 3 bases, J lost 14 bases, and 17 bases lay in between. The V gene's germline CDR1 is SNHLY and CDR2 FYNNEI. CDR3 length: 13 amino acids. The CDR3 loop reads CASSDSLQGWKFF. CDR3 coding DNA: TGTGCCAGCAGTGATTCCCTCCAGGGCTGGAAGTTCTTC.

The chain recombines TRBV2 with TRBJ2-3; TRBD2 matches at 8 bases. The CDR3 extends over 14 amino acids. Germline CDR1 SNHLY, CDR2 FYNNEI. The V and J ends lost 6 bases and 6 bases, in that order; junction bases with no gene match: 8. The CDR3 nucleotides are TGTGCCAGCAGAGCGGGGGATTCCCTTGATACGCAGTATTTT. It is translated as CASRAGDSLDTQYF.

A single count supports this clone. The J gene is TRBJ1-1, the V gene TRBV18; D is possibly TRBD1 (5 bases). The CDR3 is 16 amino acids. CDR1 is KGHSH and CDR2 is LQKENI in the germline V gene. The germline V and J ends were trimmed by 6 bases and 1 base, with 18 bases remaining between them. The CDR3 here is CASSVQGIGGNTEAFF. The CDR3, as DNA: TGTGCCAGCTCTGTTCAGGGAATCGGTGGGAACACTGAAGCTTTCTTT.

The chain has TRBV5-1 and TRBJ1-2, with D uncertain. The V end lost 0 bases, the J end lost 8 bases, and 23 bases lay between the germline ends. This CDR3 comprises 17 residues. From germline, CDR1 is SGHRS and CDR2 YFSETQ. CDR3 region: CASSLDRRRFPSRGYTF. CDR3 sequence (DNA): TGCGCCAGCAGCTTGGATAGACGGCGATTCCCTTCGCGGGGCTACACCTTC.